These 5 T cell receptor beta chains came from one sample sequenced in a study of CXCR3-negative and CXCR3-positive naive CD8 T cells. Study findings and constraints: The TRB CDR3s that CXCR3-positive naive cells carried were more hydrophobic than those of CXCR3-negative naive cells.

The libraries of TRB cDNA were constructed through 5' RACE using UMI labels. TCRdb re-analyzed the 5' RACE reads; it lists each CDR3 protein once, without DNA. The sample yields some 140,000 distinct CDR3 sequences, of which the top ten take up 0.45% to 0.55%. What these receptors recognize is not known. The sequenced material came from naive CXCR3+ CD8+ T cells from blood. Subset specified: CD45RO-CCR7+CD27+CD95- naive CD8+ T cells expressing CXCR3 (TNR3+). The receptors come from a human donor in good health. Some clones in this sample may be carry-over from other donors' samples.

The chain joins TRBV7-9 to TRBJ2-1; TCRdb indicates TRBD1, and absent DNA this call remains unverified. Germline values: CDR1 SEHNR, CDR2 FQNEAQ (reference sequence). The CDR3 has 14 amino acids. This chain's CDR3 is CASSSSTGSNEQFF.

The chain joins TRBV20-1 to TRBJ1-1; TCRdb names TRBD1, which stays unverified in the absence of DNA. This CDR3 spans 14 amino acids. Germline V CDR1 and CDR2: DFQATT, SNEGSKA (reference sequence). This chain's CDR3 is CSCKWTGWNTEAFF.

V gene TRBV11-2 combines with J gene TRBJ2-3; without DNA, the TCRdb call of TRBD1 cannot be checked. The germline gives CDR1 SGHAT, CDR2 FQNNGV. This CDR3 is 17 amino acids long. Here the CDR3 reads CASRGVIAESATDTQYF.

J is TRBJ1-6 and V is TRBV9; the D call from TCRdb, TRBD1, cannot be confirmed without DNA. Germline lookup yields CDR1 SGDLS and CDR2 YYNGEE. CDR3 length equals 14 residues. CDR3 protein: CASSPGGFNSPLHF.

CDR3 amino acids: CASSFYRDYEQYF. V and J are TRBV13 and TRBJ2-7; TCRdb returns TRBD1, unconfirmable since there is no DNA. The CDR3 has 13 residues. Germline V gene lookup returns CDR1 PRHDT and CDR2 FYEKMQ (reference sequence).